Listed below are T cell receptor beta chains from one sample, sequenced in a study of T cell responses to AZD1222 COVID-19 vaccine. Some clones are missing from TCRdb's copy, which holds only in-frame ones; the method was immunoSEQ multiplex PCR. Found here are approximately 100,000 clones, roughly 88% of them singletons; the top ten hold roughly 13%. The sequencing here drew on peripheral blood, taken on day 0 of MenACWY control vaccination. Receptors were obtained from an adult in good health. Both conserved end residues are part of each CDR3. A D gene is named only where the DNA matches it firmly. Clone size is not always given. Where it is, it says once, few, many or a class for expanded clones.

TRBD1	TRBV19	.	TRBJ1-2	TGTGCCAGTAGTCCCCAGGGGGGGCGCGTTCTTAACTATGGCTACACCTTC	CASSPQGGRVLNYGYTF
.	TRBV4-3	few	TRBJ1-2	TGCGCCAGCAGCCAAGATCAGGCAGGGCACTCTAGCTACACCTTC	CASSQDQAGHSSYTF
.	TRBV18	.	TRBJ2-3	TGTGCCAGCTCAACCACATCAGCGTCTAGCACAGATACGCAGTATTTT	CASSTTSASSTDTQYF
TRBD2	TRBV13	.	TRBJ2-1	TGTGCCAGCAGCTTGGACCCCATAAGTAGCGGGAAGAGCACCTACAATGAGCAGTTCTTC	CASSLDPISSGKSTYNEQFF
.	TRBV27	.	TRBJ2-2	TGTGCCAGCAGTCACCAGCTGGCCGGGGAGCTGTTTTTT	CASSHQLAGELFF
.	TRBV4-1	.	TRBJ1-3	TGCGCCAGCAGCCAAGATTTTGACCATAGAGGAAACACCATATATTTT	CASSQDFDHRGNTIYF
.	TRBV3-1/TRBV3-2	once	TRBJ1-4	TGTGCCAGCAGCCAAGAGGACGAAACTAATGAAAAACTGTTTTTT	CASSQEDETNEKLFF
.	TRBV7-7	.	TRBJ1-6	TGTGCCAGCAGCTTATACGCGGCCACCTCAGGCCTCCACTTT	CASSLYAATSGLHF
.	TRBV7-9	.	TRBJ1-6	TGTGCCAGCAGCTTAGATGGGCGGGGTGCCCTCCACTTT	CASSLDGRGALHF
.	TRBV4-2	.	TRBJ1-1	TGTGCCAGCAGCCAATATACAGGCTTGAACACTGAAGCTTTCTTT	CASSQYTGLNTEAFF
TRBD1	TRBV15	.	TRBJ2-5	TGTGCCACCAGCAGAGGGGACAGCCAAAAACAAGAGACCCAGTACTTC	CATSRGDSQKQETQYF
TRBD1	TRBV7-2	.	TRBJ1-2	TGTGCCAGCAGCGAACGACAGGGGGCTGTCTATGGCTACACCTTC	CASSERQGAVYGYTF
.	TRBV9	once	TRBJ2-7	TGTGCCAGCAGCGGAGGGTCGACTGGCTACGAGCAGTACTTC	CASSGGSTGYEQYF
.	TRBV7-2	.	TRBJ2-7	TGTGCCAGCAGCCTACGCCGGGACGGATTCTACGAGCAGTACTTC	CASSLRRDGFYEQYF
.	TRBV21-1	.	TRBJ2-7	TGTGCCAGCAGCCACTTGGGGGGTGACGAGCAGTACTTC	CASSHLGGDEQYF
.	TRBV18	.	TRBJ1-5	TGTGCCAGCTCACCAACGAATCCCCGGGATAGCAATCAGCCCCAGCATTTT	CASSPTNPRDSNQPQHF
.	TRBV6-5	.	TRBJ1-5	TGTGCCAGCAGTTGGAGACTGCGGGTAAGCAATCAGCCCCAGCATTTT	CASSWRLRVSNQPQHF
TRBD1	TRBV9	.	TRBJ2-7	TGTGCCAGCAGCGCAGGGGGACAGGTAAACTACGAGCAGTACTTC	CASSAGGQVNYEQYF
.	TRBV5-1	.	TRBJ1-1	TGCGCCAGCAGCTTGCAGGGAATCAACACTGAAGCTTTCTTT	CASSLQGINTEAFF
.	TRBV19	.	TRBJ1-2	TGTGCCAGTAGTATGTCGGCCGGAGGCTATGGCTACACCTTC	CASSMSAGGYGYTF
.	TRBV29-1	.	TRBJ2-1	TGCAGCGTCTCACTATGGGAACGGGGCGACAATGAGCAGTTCTTC	CSVSLWERGDNEQFF
TRBD1	TRBV4-2	.	TRBJ2-1	TGTGCCACCTCGCCGGGACAGGGGGGGAATGAGCAGTTCTTC	CATSPGQGGNEQFF
.	TRBV7-2	once	TRBJ1-5	TGTGCCAGCAGCTTAGGCGGTCCCCTTAGCAATCAGCCCCAGCATTTT	CASSLGGPLSNQPQHF
TRBD2	TRBV3-1/TRBV3-2	.	TRBJ2-1	TGTGCCAGCAGCTACTTAGCGGGGCGGGGGCCGGATGAGCAGTTCTTC	CASSYLAGRGPDEQFF
.	TRBV9	.	TRBJ2-2	TGTGCCAGCAGCGTAGCGGGTCAAGGGGTAACCGGGGAGCTGTTTTTT	CASSVAGQGVTGELFF
TRBD2	TRBV4-3	.	TRBJ2-1	TGCGCCAGCAGCCAAGAACTAGCGGACGTGCAGTTCTTC	CASSQELADVQFF
TRBD1	TRBV5-6	.	TRBJ1-4	TGTGCCAGCAGCCGATCGACAGGGAAGAGGGAAAAACTGTTTTTT	CASSRSTGKREKLFF
.	TRBV28	.	TRBJ1-2	TGTGCCAGCAGCCTCCCTACTAGGCCCTATGGCTACACCTTC	CASSLPTRPYGYTF
.	TRBV9	.	TRBJ2-7	TGTGCCAGCAGCGTAGGGGCGGACTCCCAATACGAGCAGTACTTC	CASSVGADSQYEQYF
TRBD2	TRBV5-1	.	TRBJ2-1	TGCGCCAGCAGCCCGATAGGGTCTAGCGGGACTTCCTACAATGAGCAGTTCTTC	CASSPIGSSGTSYNEQFF
TRBD2	TRBV7-7	.	TRBJ2-5	TGTGCTAGCAGCTTGCTAGCGGGCCAACAAGAGACCCAGTACTTC	CASSLLAGQQETQYF
.	TRBV7-2	.	TRBJ1-2	TGTGCCAGCAGCTTAGAGGGACAACCCTATGGCTACACCTTC	CASSLEGQPYGYTF
TRBD2	TRBV4-2	few	TRBJ2-4	TGTGCCAGCAGCCAAACCTTCAGCGGGGTGGAAGATTTAGCCAAAAACATTCAGTACTTC	CASSQTFSGVEDLAKNIQYF
.	TRBV5-1	.	TRBJ1-2	TGCGCCAGCAGCTTGGAACTGCATGGCTACACCTTC	CASSLELHGYTF
TRBD2	TRBV5-1	.	TRBJ2-1	TGCGCCAGCAGCTTGGCTAGCGGGGGGGCGCTTTCCTACAATGAGCAGTTCTTC	CASSLASGGALSYNEQFF
.	TRBV7-9	.	TRBJ1-4	TGTGCCAGCAGCTTGTATGCCATTACTGAAAAACTGTTTTTT	CASSLYAITEKLFF
.	TRBV12-3/TRBV12-4	.	TRBJ2-5	TGTGCCAGCAGTTTCGGGTGGGAGACCCAGTACTTC	CASSFGWETQYF
.	TRBV7-2	once	TRBJ2-5	TGTGCCAGCAGCGTATATCAAGAGACCCAGTACTTC	CASSVYQETQYF
TRBD1	TRBV24-1	.	TRBJ1-1	TGTGCCACCAGTGATCCAGGACAGGGGGCTGAAGCTTTCTTT	CATSDPGQGAEAFF
TRBD1	TRBV5-1	.	TRBJ1-4	TGCGCCAGCAGCTTAGGGGACAGGGAAGCCGAAAAACTGTTTTTT	CASSLGDREAEKLFF
.	TRBV2	.	TRBJ1-4	TGTGCCAGCAGTATACGGACAGTCGCAACTAATGAAAAACTGTTTTTT	CASSIRTVATNEKLFF
.	TRBV4-3	.	TRBJ1-6	TGCGCCAGCAGCCAAGTGGGGGGCGCTTCACCCCTCCACTTT	CASSQVGGASPLHF